Detailed here is one TCR beta chain. Time point in this sample: baseline, week 1 (first vaccination visit). Regarding treatment: pre-vaccination baseline after standard-of-care therapy. The method was immunoSEQ multiplex PCR; TCRdb's version includes in-frame clones alone and lacks a portion of them. The sample consists of around 64,000 clones, around four fifths of them appearing once. These data come from a study of a mutant IDH1 vaccine in newly diagnosed glioma. CDR1 is SGHVS and CDR2 is FNYEAQ in the germline V gene. This CDR3 has 16 residues. The trim removed 5 bases at V and 1 base at J, leaving 10 bases unmatched.

The receptor was derived from a woman aged 18-29 years with glioma. Some clones in this sample may be carry-over from other donors' samples. This specimen consisted of peripheral blood mononuclear cells (PBMCs), obtained from a glioma patient treated with radiotherapy, temozolomide or both. The chain couples TRBV7-6 to TRBJ1-1, with TRBD1 matching 7 bases. The CDR3 nucleotides are TGTGCCAGCAGCCCACAGGGGACGGCAGGGAACACTGAAGCTTTCTTT. Protein product: CASSPQGTAGNTEAFF.